The rows below give T cell receptor beta chains drawn from one sample of a study of blood T cell repertoires in COVID-19. The protocol was immunoSEQ multiplex PCR, while the TCRdb copy is restricted to in-frame clones and leaves out a portion. The sample records about 100,000 clones, 70% to 85% being singletons. The specimen was peripheral blood. The receptors here all came from a woman aged 60-75 years with acute or convalescent COVID-19. Each CDR3 is given with its conserved first and last residue. The D gene is left open where the match is weak. Clone size appears in some rows only: once, few, many, or a class for an expanded clone.

TRBJ2-1	.	TRBD1	TRBV4-2	TGTGCCAGCAGCGTGAACAGGGGGATCAATGAGCAGTTCTTC	CASSVNRGINEQFF
TRBJ2-1	.	.	TRBV25-1	TGTGCCAGCAGTGGTGGCCTGGCGGGTTCCTCCAATGAGCAGTTCTTC	CASSGGLAGSSNEQFF
TRBJ1-5	.	TRBD1	TRBV6-2/TRBV6-3	TGTGCCAGCAGTCCCCAGGGGGCGCGTTATCAGCCCCAGCATTTT	CASSPQGARYQPQHF
TRBJ1-5	.	.	TRBV3-1/TRBV3-2	TGTGCCAGCAGCCAAGAGCCTATCCAGCCCCAGCATTTT	CASSQEPIQPQHF
TRBJ1-5	.	TRBD1	TRBV29-1	TGCAGCGTTGCCACCGGGACAGGGTTTGGTCAGCCCCAGCATTTT	CSVATGTGFGQPQHF
TRBJ2-7	.	.	TRBV19	TGTGCCAGTAGTATACAGGGTGGCGAGCAGTACTTC	CASSIQGGEQYF
TRBJ1-5	.	.	TRBV19	TGTGCCACTCCGTCGGGGGTTGGGGGCAATCAGCCCCAGCATTTT	CATPSGVGGNQPQHF
TRBJ2-7	few	.	TRBV27	TGTGCCAGTTGGACAGACACCTACGAGCAGTACTTC	CASWTDTYEQYF
TRBJ1-1	.	.	TRBV5-6	TGTGCCAGCAGCTTGGCCCCAGGGCGGGGGGAAGCTTTCTTT	CASSLAPGRGEAFF
TRBJ2-1	.	.	TRBV7-3	TGTGCCAGCAGCTCAGCCGTAGACAAGCTCGGTAGTAGTGAGCAGTTCTTC	CASSSAVDKLGSSEQFF
TRBJ1-1	once	.	TRBV7-9	TGTGCCAGCAGCCCACACCCGACAGAGATGAACACTGAAGCTTTCTTT	CASSPHPTEMNTEAFF
TRBJ1-6	.	.	TRBV5-5	TGTGCCAGCAGCTTGACTTTAGATAATTCACCCCTCCACTTT	CASSLTLDNSPLHF
TRBJ2-1	.	TRBD2	TRBV30	TGTGCCTGGAGTGTACGAGCGGGGGGGGTTAGAGGGAATGAGCAGTTCTTC	CAWSVRAGGVRGNEQFF
TRBJ2-5	.	TRBD2	TRBV2	TGTGCCAGCAGTGACGTCTTGTCTAGCGGGGCGCAAGAGACCCAGTACTTC	CASSDVLSSGAQETQYF
TRBJ2-7	.	TRBD1	TRBV5-4	TGTGCCAGCAGCCCCGGGACAGGGGTAACCTACGAGCAGTACTTC	CASSPGTGVTYEQYF
TRBJ1-2	.	.	TRBV3-1/TRBV3-2	TGTGCCAGCAGTAGACAGTCGACTAACTATGGCTACACCTTC	CASSRQSTNYGYTF
TRBJ2-7	.	TRBD2	TRBV5-4	TGTGCCAGCAGCCCTACCGGGACTAGTTTTTACGAGCAGTACTTC	CASSPTGTSFYEQYF
TRBJ2-3	.	.	TRBV25-1	TGTGCCAGCACCCAAATCGGTACAGATACGCAGTATTTT	CASTQIGTDTQYF
TRBJ2-3	.	TRBD1	TRBV29-1	TGCAGCGGTAGGGAAGGGACAGTTAGCACAGATACGCAGTATTTT	CSGREGTVSTDTQYF
TRBJ1-5	.	TRBD1	TRBV18	TGTGCCAGCTCACCGACCACAGGGGGCAGTCAGCCCCAGCATTTT	CASSPTTGGSQPQHF
TRBJ1-6	.	TRBD1	TRBV11-3	TGTGCCAGCAGCTTAGGACAGGGTGATGATAATTCACCCCTCCACTTT	CASSLGQGDDNSPLHF
TRBJ2-1	.	TRBD1	TRBV7-9	TGTGCCAGCAGCTGGGGACAGGTGGGTGACAATGAGCAGTTCTTC	CASSWGQVGDNEQFF
TRBJ1-2	.	TRBD1	TRBV9	TGTGCCAGCAGCCCCCTGGGGACAGGAGCCATTGGGGGCTACACCTTC	CASSPLGTGAIGGYTF
TRBJ1-3	once	.	TRBV19	TGTGCCAGTTGGGTAGCGGGTGGAAACACCATATATTTT	CASWVAGGNTIYF
TRBJ2-2	.	TRBD1	TRBV6-6	TGTGCCAGCAGTTACCCCGGGACAGGTGGTCCCGGGGAGCTGTTTTTT	CASSYPGTGGPGELFF
TRBJ1-2	many	TRBD1	TRBV29-1	TGCAGCGCGAGTGCCGAGACAGGGGGTAATGGCTACACCTTC	CSASAETGGNGYTF
TRBJ2-3	.	.	TRBV7-3	TGTGCCAGCAGCTTAAGTGAGGCGGCTACGCAGTATTTT	CASSLSEAATQYF
TRBJ1-5	once	TRBD1	TRBV5-5	TGTGCCAGCAGCTCCGGACAGGGCGGCAATCAGCCCCAGCATTTT	CASSSGQGGNQPQHF
TRBJ1-2	.	TRBD1	TRBV2	TGTGCCAGCATCCGGACAGGGTTGTATGGCTACACCTTC	CASIRTGLYGYTF
TRBJ1-1	few	TRBD1	TRBV6-5	TGTGCCAGCAGCGCGGGACAGCTAAACACTGAAGCTTTCTTT	CASSAGQLNTEAFF
TRBJ1-1	.	.	TRBV5-1	TGCGCCAGCAGCTATTCCGGGGTAGGGAACACTGAAGCTTTCTTT	CASSYSGVGNTEAFF
TRBJ2-3	.	TRBD1	TRBV5-6	TGTGCCAGCAGCTTGAGGGGGACAGACACAGATACGCAGTATTTT	CASSLRGTDTDTQYF
TRBJ1-1	.	TRBD1	TRBV6-5	TGTGCCAGCAGGGGGGGACAGGCCTACACTGAAGCTTTCTTT	CASRGGQAYTEAFF
TRBJ2-7	.	TRBD1	TRBV6-5	TGTGCCAGCAGTACACCGGGACAGGGGCGCGAGCAGTACTTC	CASSTPGQGREQYF
TRBJ2-1	.	TRBD1	TRBV28	TGTGCCAGCAGTTCGCCATCGACAGGGCCCAATGAGCAGTTCTTC	CASSSPSTGPNEQFF
TRBJ2-3	.	TRBD2	TRBV20-1	TGCAGTGCTAGTGGTTTCGGGATATCGGACGGAGCGGGGGCCGGGGATACGCAGTATTTT	CSASGFGISDGAGAGDTQYF
TRBJ1-2	.	TRBD1	TRBV28	TGTGCCAGCTCCTCTCGGCAGGGGGCCTATGGCTACACCTTC	CASSSRQGAYGYTF
TRBJ1-5	.	.	TRBV28	TGTGCCAGCAGTCCCTTCTTGGGGCGCGATAGCAATCAGCCCCAGCATTTT	CASSPFLGRDSNQPQHF
TRBJ1-4	.	.	TRBV25-1	TGTGCCAGCAGAGACCGACAGGCTAATGAAAAACTGTTTTTT	CASRDRQANEKLFF
TRBJ2-3	few	.	TRBV7-6	TGTGCCAGCAGCTTAGCAACGTCAGGGATCACAGATACGCAGTATTTT	CASSLATSGITDTQYF